What follows describes a single T cell receptor beta chain. The data stem from a study of cytotoxic CD8 clonotypes in ibrutinib-treated CLL. V lost 5 bases, J lost 1 base, and 16 bases lay in between. The CDR3 has 15 residues. Germline V CDR1 and CDR2: SGHDT, YYEEEE. The table came from immunoSEQ multiplex PCR; TCRdb's copy has only in-frame clones and leaves some out. This sample yields around 40,000 clones, of which about 70% are seen a single time; roughly 9.1% belongs to the top ten. The sequencing used PBMCs, collected at disease progression, from a patient treated with ibrutinib. The TCR sequence derives from a human donor with chronic lymphocytic leukemia. This chain connects TRBV5-6 to TRBJ2-7, with D possibly TRBD2 on 6 matching bases. The CDR3 loop reads CASRSQRGFSYEQYF. The CDR3 nucleotides read TGTGCCAGCAGATCCCAACGGGGGTTTTCCTACGAGCAGTACTTC.